This is a list of T cell receptor beta chains from one sample in a study of shared clonotypes between healthy human individuals. Sequencing used immunoSEQ multiplex PCR; TCRdb keeps in-frame clones, though not all of them. The sample yields over 700,000 clones, around 70% seen once. Specimen: memory CD4+ T cells sorted from blood. The receptors shown here come from a woman in her 30s in good health. Both conserved end residues are part of each CDR3. Each record gives: J gene, clone size, D gene, V gene, CDR3 protein, CDR3 DNA. D genes are given only for firm matches. Clone size is stated in some rows and not others, as once, few, many or a class when expanded.

TRBJ2-2	NA	TRBD2	TRBV28	CASSSLAGGPTGELFF	TGTGCCAGCAGTTCCCTAGCGGGAGGGCCCACCGGGGAGCTGTTTTTT
TRBJ2-7	few	NA	TRBV30	CAWRQETYEQYF	TGTGCCTGGAGGCAGGAAACCTACGAGCAGTACTTC
TRBJ2-5	NA	NA	TRBV6-1	CASSRGLTQETQYF	TGTGCCAGCAGTCGAGGACTTACCCAAGAGACCCAGTACTTC
TRBJ2-7	NA	NA	TRBV28	CASTTLGQGRGSYEQYF	TGTGCCAGCACCACTCTGGGGCAGGGGAGAGGTTCCTACGAGCAGTACTTC
TRBJ2-7	once	TRBD1	TRBV28	CASSTPGTALNYEQYF	TGTGCCAGCAGTACCCCCGGGACAGCGCTGAACTACGAGCAGTACTTC
TRBJ1-4	NA	TRBD1	TRBV28	CASSPNDRGKLFF	TGTGCCAGCAGTCCCAATGACAGGGGCAAGCTGTTTTTT
TRBJ2-2	NA	NA	TRBV19	CASSMGQNTGELFF	TGTGCCAGTAGTATGGGACAGAACACCGGGGAGCTGTTTTTT
TRBJ2-2	NA	NA	TRBV5-1	CASSFRQNTGELFF	TGCGCCAGCAGCTTTCGCCAGAACACCGGGGAGCTGTTTTTT
TRBJ2-3	NA	TRBD2	TRBV30	CAWDVAGSTDTQYF	TGTGCCTGGGATGTAGCGGGAAGCACAGATACGCAGTATTTT
TRBJ2-7	NA	NA	TRBV5-4	CASSLASYGAEQYF	TGTGCCAGCAGCTTGGCTAGTTATGGGGCGGAGCAGTACTTC
TRBJ2-3	once	NA	TRBV25-1	CASRRSTADTQYF	TGTGCCAGCAGGCGTTCGACGGCAGATACGCAGTATTTT
TRBJ2-3	NA	TRBD1	TRBV5-8	CASSLGQGLYSDTQYF	TGTGCCAGCAGCTTGGGACAGGGCCTTTATTCAGATACGCAGTATTTT
TRBJ2-7	few	NA	TRBV5-6	CASSQTGDFYEQYF	TGTGCCAGCTCCCAGACAGGTGACTTCTACGAGCAGTACTTC
TRBJ2-1	NA	TRBD2	TRBV6-1	CASSWEGPSYNEQFF	TGTGCCAGCAGTTGGGAGGGACCCTCCTACAATGAGCAGTTCTTC
TRBJ2-2	NA	NA	TRBV7-9	CASSHHSGELFF	TGTGCCAGCAGCCACCATTCCGGGGAGCTGTTTTTT
TRBJ1-4	NA	TRBD1	TRBV14	CASSRSGTVWEKLFF	TGTGCCAGCAGCCGGTCCGGGACAGTTTGGGAAAAACTGTTTTTT
TRBJ2-7	NA	TRBD2	TRBV7-9	CASSLSRDGGLAAPYEQYF	TGTGCCAGCAGCTTAAGCAGGGACGGGGGACTAGCGGCTCCCTACGAGCAGTACTTC
TRBJ2-7	NA	NA	TRBV20-1	CTPAGRTEF	TGCACGCCTGCGGGCCGTACGGAGTTC
TRBJ2-1	NA	NA	TRBV6-4	CASSDSGGDKKYNEQFF	TGTGCCAGCAGTGACTCAGGGGGGGACAAAAAATACAATGAGCAGTTCTTC
TRBJ2-1	once	NA	TRBV12-5	CASGLVLGGGGRNEQFF	TGTGCTAGTGGTTTGGTACTGGGAGGGGGCGGGCGCAATGAGCAGTTCTTC
TRBJ1-4	NA	NA	TRBV18	CASSPPPEESEKLFF	TGTGCCAGCTCACCACCTCCGGAGGAGAGTGAAAAACTGTTTTTT
TRBJ2-5	NA	NA	TRBV29-1	CSVEKQAQETQYF	TGCAGCGTTGAAAAACAGGCTCAAGAGACCCAGTACTTC
TRBJ2-7	NA	NA	TRBV18	CASSLPLNEQYF	TGTGCCAGCTCACTCCCTCTAAACGAGCAGTACTTC
TRBJ2-7	NA	TRBD2	TRBV4-1	CASSQDYGAGGPIYEQYF	TGCGCCAGCAGCCAAGATTATGGGGCGGGAGGGCCCATCTACGAGCAGTACTTC
TRBJ2-5	many	NA	TRBV11-3	CASSLAGSQETQYF	TGTGCCAGCAGCTTAGCGGGTTCTCAAGAGACCCAGTACTTC
TRBJ1-1	NA	NA	TRBV5-1	CASRELTNTEAFF	TGCGCCAGCCGAGAACTTACTAACACTGAAGCTTTCTTT
TRBJ2-3	NA	TRBD2	TRBV6-1	CASSPGGRRTDTQYF	TGTGCCAGCAGCCCGGGGGGGCGCAGGACAGATACGCAGTATTTT
TRBJ2-7	NA	NA	TRBV29-1	CSVEETGKIYEQYF	TGCAGCGTTGAGGAGACAGGAAAGATCTACGAGCAGTACTTC
TRBJ1-1	few	NA	TRBV7-9	CASSETTETEAFF	TGTGCCAGCAGCGAGACGACAGAGACTGAAGCTTTCTTT
TRBJ1-1	once	NA	TRBV12-5	CASGLVRGPEAAEAFF	TGTGCTAGTGGTTTGGTACGGGGGCCGGAGGCAGCCGAAGCTTTCTTT
TRBJ2-5	NA	TRBD1	TRBV11-3	CASSLGQGIQETQYF	TGTGCCAGCAGCTTGGGACAGGGCATCCAAGAGACCCAGTACTTC
TRBJ1-3	NA	TRBD1	TRBV14	CASSQRTGPSGNTIYF	TGTGCCAGCAGCCAAAGGACAGGGCCCTCTGGAAACACCATATATTTT
TRBJ1-2	NA	NA	TRBV28	CASSFRDGYTF	TGTGCCAGCAGTTTTAGGGATGGCTACACCTTC
TRBJ1-1	NA	NA	TRBV6-5	CASSSRIRGNTEAFF	TGTGCCAGCAGTTCAAGAATTCGTGGAAACACTGAAGCTTTCTTT
TRBJ1-5	NA	NA	TRBV28	CASSLWTPNQPQHF	TGTGCCAGCAGTTTATGGACACCTAATCAGCCCCAGCATTTT
TRBJ1-2	NA	TRBD1	TRBV5-1	CASSPGGPNVLGYTF	TGCGCCAGCAGCCCAGGGGGGCCAAACGTTTTGGGCTACACCTTC